The 25 T cell receptor beta chains listed next were all sequenced from one sample in a study of blood T cell repertoires in COVID-19. Only in-frame clones appear in the TCRdb table, and some are missing; sequencing was by immunoSEQ multiplex PCR. The sample has some 180,000 clones, 82% seen once. Specimen: peripheral blood. These receptors were taken from a woman aged 60-75 years with COVID-19, enrolled during active disease.

The J gene is TRBJ1-5, the V gene TRBV19; D unclear. Deletions cut 2 bases from V and 4 bases from J, with 12 bases between. The germline CDR1 and CDR2 sequences are LNHDA and SQIVND (reference sequence). CDR3 length: 15 amino acids. The CDR3 DNA reads as TGTGCCAGTAGTATAACCCCGACATCTAATCAGCCCCAGCATTTT. Encoded protein: CASSITPTSNQPQHF.

This clone was recorded a few times. The genes are TRBV3-1 (or the pseudogene TRBV3-2) and TRBJ2-2, with 9 bases matching TRBD2. With V trimmed by 4 bases and J by 4 bases, 7 bases remained unmatched. CDR3 length: 16 residues. The germline V gene has CDR1 LGHDT and CDR2 YNNKEL (reference sequence). The CDR3, as DNA: TGTGCCAGCAGCCGCCGGTCAGCGGGGGGCACCGGGGAGCTGTTTTTT. Its translation is CASSRRSAGGTGELFF.

The chain is built from TRBV3-1 (or the pseudogene TRBV3-2) and TRBJ2-5; TRBD1 matches 8 bases. CDR1 LGHDT and CDR2 YNNKEL come from the germline V gene (reference sequence). CDR3 length: 14 residues. The junction had 6 bases not matched to a gene; V was cut back by 4 bases and J by 5 bases. The CDR3 loop is CASSPPTGVETQYF. The CDR3 DNA sequence: TGTGCCAGCAGCCCCCCGACAGGGGTCGAGACCCAGTACTTC.

The V gene is TRBV5-1, the J gene TRBJ1-2, with D tentatively TRBD1 (5 bases). V lost 4 bases to trimming and J lost 4 bases, with 14 bases between them. This CDR3 comprises 14 residues. The germline CDR1 and CDR2 sequences are SGHRS and YFSETQ. In DNA, the CDR3 is TGCGCCAGCAGCCCCGAAGGGGTATCCTATGGCTACACCTTC. Encoded protein: CASSPEGVSYGYTF. The complete variable domain, with remaining parts taken from reference TRBV5-1 and TRBJ1-2, reads KAGVTQTPRYLIKTRGQQVTLSCSPISGHRSVSWYQQTPGQGLQFLFEYFSETQRNKGNFPGRFSGRQFSNSRSEMNVSTLELGDSALYLCASSPEGVSYGYTFGSGTRLTVV.

The chain employs TRBV9 and TRBJ1-4; TRBD1 matches 7 bases. The CDR3 length is 14 residues. Germline V CDR1 and CDR2: SGDLS, YYNGEE. The V segment lost 4 bases and the J segment 14 bases; nucleotides outside the gene matches: 14. CDR3 coding DNA: TGTGCCAGCAGCCCTAATGTTGAAACAGGGGCCCTGTTTTTT. Its translation: CASSPNVETGALFF.

This chain links TRBV18 with TRBJ1-2; 7 bases match TRBD1. Looked up from germline, CDR1 is KGHSH and CDR2 is LQKENI. This CDR3 has 15 amino acids. With V trimmed by 6 bases and J by 8 bases, 15 bases remained unmatched. In nucleotides, the CDR3 is TGTGCCAGCTCGTCATGGGACAGAAACCCGGGGGGCTACACCTTC. It translates to CASSSWDRNPGGYTF.

This sequence joins TRBV5-1 and TRBJ1-2; D remains ambiguous. In germline, CDR1 is SGHRS, CDR2 YFSETQ. Trimming took off 2 bases at V and 3 bases at J, with 8 bases between the two ends. The CDR3 has 13 residues. The chain's CDR3 is CASSFTRDYGYTF. Here the CDR3 DNA reads TGCGCCAGCAGCTTTACACGGGACTATGGCTACACCTTC.

The V call is TRBV15, the J call TRBJ1-4; D is ambiguous. Trimming removed 1 base at V and 5 bases at J, with 8 bases between. The germline CDR1 and CDR2 sequences are LNHNV and YYDKDF (reference sequence). The CDR3 loop spans 14 amino acids. The CDR3 protein is CATSRARENEKLFF. The CDR3 nucleotides are TGTGCCACCAGCAGAGCCCGAGAAAATGAAAAACTGTTTTTT.

The chain combines TRBV13 with TRBJ1-2; D is perhaps TRBD1 (5 bases). This CDR3 region has 14 residues. CDR1 is PRHDT and CDR2 is FYEKMQ in the germline V gene (reference sequence). Deletions cut 2 bases from V and 6 bases from J, with 13 bases between. The CDR3 DNA follows: TGTGCCAGCAGCTTAATTCGGCAGGGCGATGGCTACACCTTC. This translates into CASSLIRQGDGYTF.

The chain couples TRBV19 to TRBJ2-4; TRBD1 aligns across 11 bases. The CDR3 consists of 15 residues. J was trimmed by 5 bases and V by 7 bases; bases with no gene match: 7. Germline loops: CDR1 LNHDA, CDR2 SQIVND (reference sequence). The DNA of the CDR3 is TGTGCCAGTACCCCCTGGGGACAGGGGGAAAACATTCAGTACTTC. It specifies CASTPWGQGENIQYF.

This chain joins TRBV12-3 or TRBV12-4 and TRBJ1-5, with a possible D match to TRBD1 (5 bases). The CDR3 is 10 residues long. The chain's CDR3 is CSRDNQPQHF. CDR3 DNA sequence: TGTAGCAGGGACAATCAGCCCCAGCATTTT.

The chain couples TRBV15 to TRBJ1-5, with a weak D call TRBD1 (5 bases). V was trimmed by 1 base and J by 6 bases, leaving 16 bases between them. CDR1 and CDR2 from the germline V gene are LNHNV and YYDKDF (reference sequence). The CDR3 runs to 16 residues. CDR3 protein: CATSRGGAGKFQPQHF. CDR3 nucleotide sequence: TGTGCCACCAGCAGAGGGGGCGCAGGGAAGTTTCAGCCCCAGCATTTT.

V is TRBV30 and J is TRBJ2-7; 7 bases line up with TRBD2. The CDR3 sequence is 14 residues long. Losses at the gene ends were 8 bases for V and 1 base for J; bases not matched to a gene: 11. Germline assignment: CDR1 GTSNPN and CDR2 SVGIG (reference sequence). CDR3 protein: CAGGVLAPSYEQYF. The CDR3, as DNA: TGTGCCGGGGGGGTACTAGCGCCGTCCTACGAGCAGTACTTC.

The chain joins TRBV5-5 to TRBJ2-2; 11 bases are shared with TRBD2. The CDR3 is 18 residues long. V dropped 0 bases and J dropped 8; count of bases not matched to a gene: 12. Germline loops: CDR1 SGHKS, CDR2 YYEKEE (reference sequence). Here the CDR3 reads CASSLGLAGRRVPGELFF. The CDR3 DNA reads as TGTGCCAGCAGCTTGGGACTAGCGGGAAGGAGGGTTCCTGGGGAGCTGTTTTTT. Full variable domain (remainder filled in from reference TRBV5-5 and TRBJ2-2): DAGVTQSPTHLIKTRGQQVTLRCSPISGHKSVSWYQQVLGQGPQFIFQYYEKEERGRGNFPDRFSARQFPNYSSELNVNALLLGDSALYLCASSLGLAGRRVPGELFFGEGSRLTVL.

The sample holds one count of this clone. The chain couples TRBV7-2 to TRBJ2-7; perhaps TRBD1 as D (5 bases). CDR1 is SGHTA, CDR2 FQGNSA, per germline. V lost 0 bases and J lost 6, with 18 bases in between. The CDR3 sequence is 16 residues long. The CDR3 DNA follows: TGTGCCAGCAGCTTAGCCCAGGCCCGGTTTCAGGGCGAGCAGTACTTC. Encoded protein: CASSLAQARFQGEQYF.

The V and J genes are TRBV7-2 and TRBJ1-2, with 7 positions matching TRBD1. The length of the CDR3 is 15 residues. Trimming at V came to 3 bases and at J to 2 bases, leaving 6 bases not matched to a gene. Germline V gives CDR1 SGHTA, CDR2 FQGNSA. CDR3 region: CASSFTGTANYGYTF. CDR3 nucleotide sequence: TGTGCCAGCAGCTTCACCGGGACAGCCAACTATGGCTACACCTTC.

The rearrangement joins TRBV7-9 to TRBJ1-1, with 7 bases identical to TRBD1. With V trimmed by 3 bases and J by 8 bases, 9 bases remained unmatched. CDR1 is SEHNR, CDR2 FQNEAQ, per germline (reference sequence). The CDR3 loop spans 14 amino acids. CDR3 residues: CASSFPGGKGEAFF. The CDR3, as DNA: TGTGCCAGCAGCTTTCCAGGGGGAAAAGGGGAAGCTTTCTTT.

The V and J genes are TRBV27 and TRBJ2-1; TRBD2 matches 9 bases. The CDR3 is 16 residues long. Trimming removed 5 bases from V and 7 bases from J; junction bases left unmatched: 12. Germline CDR1 MNHEY, CDR2 SMNVEV (reference sequence). CDR3 DNA: TGTGCCAGCAGTCTTAGCGTTGCTAGCGGGGTGAATGAGCAGTTCTTC. Amino acid sequence: CASSLSVASGVNEQFF.

This clone was found once. The genes are TRBV11-2 and TRBJ2-7; D not resolved. This CDR3 spans 12 amino acids. Germline V gene sequence: CDR1 SGHAT, CDR2 FQNNGV. V was pared by 1 base and J by 7 bases, with 8 bases between. CDR3 nucleotides: TGTGCCAGCAGCTTAGCTGGGCGAGAGCAGTACTTC. It translates to CASSLAGREQYF. Looking up the rest from reference TRBV11-2 and TRBJ2-7 gives the full variable domain: EAGVAQSPRYKIIEKRQSVAFWCNPISGHATLYWYQQILGQGPKLLIQFQNNGVVDDSQLPKDRFSAERLKGVDSTLKIQPAKLEDSAVYLCASSLAGREQYFGPGTRLTVT.

This chain uses TRBV11-1 with TRBJ2-7; TRBD1 aligns across 10 bases. Germline CDR1 reads SGHAT; CDR2 reads FQDESV (reference sequence). Trimming took 5 bases from V and 3 from J; bases not matched to a gene: 10. This CDR3 region has 16 residues. CDR3 sequence: CASSPYRQGALYEQYF. The CDR3 region has the DNA TGTGCCAGCAGCCCCTACCGACAGGGGGCCCTCTACGAGCAGTACTTC.

This clone was found once. V is TRBV2 and J is TRBJ2-2; D is unresolved. Germline CDR1 is SNHLY and CDR2 is FYNNEI. The CDR3 contains 12 residues. Deletions cut 4 bases from V and 9 bases from J, with 9 bases between. The CDR3 DNA sequence: TGTGCCAGCAGTGGATTGGCCCGGGAGCTGTTTTTT. Amino acids: CASSGLARELFF.

This sequence joins TRBV2 and TRBJ2-7; 12 bases match TRBD1. The CDR3 loop spans 13 amino acids. Germline CDR1 reads SNHLY; CDR2 reads FYNNEI. Germline trimming cut 6 bases from V and 6 bases from J; bases unmatched to any gene: 3. The CDR3 spells CASRRDRGLEQYF. The CDR3, as DNA: TGTGCCAGCAGGCGGGACAGGGGGCTCGAGCAGTACTTC. The full variable domain, completed using reference TRBV2 and TRBJ2-7, is EPEVTQTPSHQVTQMGQEVILRCVPISNHLYFYWYRQILGQKVEFLVSFYNNEISEKSEIFDDQFSVERPDGSNFTLKIRSTKLEDSAMYFCASRRDRGLEQYFGPGTRLTVT.

This chain joins TRBV5-1 and TRBJ1-6; D is unclear. V was shortened by 0 bases and J by 6 bases, with 4 bases between the two germline ends. The CDR3 spans 13 residues. From germline, CDR1 is SGHRS and CDR2 YFSETQ. CDR3 sequence (DNA): TGCGCCAGCAGCTTGGCGTTTAATTCACCCCTCCACTTT. Protein product: CASSLAFNSPLHF.

This sequence joins TRBV27 and TRBJ2-7; 7 bases line up with TRBD2. The trim removed 4 bases at V and 0 bases at J, leaving 3 bases unmatched. This CDR3 is 14 amino acids long. Germline CDR1 is MNHEY and CDR2 is SMNVEV (reference sequence). CDR3 in amino acids: CASSSRTSSYEQYF. DNA of the CDR3: TGTGCCAGCAGTTCCAGGACTAGCTCCTACGAGCAGTACTTC.

The chain joins TRBV6-5 to TRBJ2-1; 7 bases match TRBD1. The CDR3 sequence is 15 residues long. Germline CDR1 MNHEY, CDR2 SVGAGI. With V trimmed by 8 bases and J by 5 bases, 12 bases remained unmatched. DNA of the CDR3: TGTGCCAGCGAGGGGGCCCCTCTCAGAGACAATGAGCAGTTCTTC. Protein: CASEGAPLRDNEQFF.